This TCR beta chain was profiled in a study of T cells after yellow fever vaccination. Study in general: Preparation of the low-cell-number fractions used SMART-Seq v4 Ultra Low Input.

The study's findings and limits: Just a small share of clonotypes turned up in the CD4 compartment as well as the CD8 compartment. Although the secondary response was weaker, it peaked faster, at day 5 versus 15.

UMIs were added to TCR cDNA along with a universal primer site when it was made by 5'RACE template switching. TCRdb ran MiXCR on the 5' RACE reads and lists one entry per CDR3 protein. The table has roughly 150,000 distinct CDR3 sequences, around 7.3% seen once. The V segment lost 6 bases and the J segment 3 bases; nucleotides outside the gene matches: 5. The CDR3 is made up of 15 amino acids. This clonotype occurred many times. Its antigen is unidentified. The sample in question was CD4+ T cells sorted from PBMCs, obtained roughly 5 days after the first yellow fever vaccination. V is TRBV12-3 or TRBV12-4 and J is TRBJ2-1, with 10 bases that match TRBD2. This TCR derives from a man aged 18 to 29 who received the YFV17D yellow fever vaccine. DNA of the CDR3: TGTGCCAGCAGCAAAGCGGGGGGGGGCTACAATGAGCAGTTCTTC. Translation: CASSKAGGGYNEQFF.